The 28 T cell receptor beta chains below were found in one sample sequenced in a study of T-cell memory formation after mild COVID-19. TCRdb analysed the 5' RACE reads with MiXCR anew, one entry per CDR3 protein. This table has around 80,000 distinct CDR3 sequences, 13% appearing once. Material: PBMCs or a T cell subset sorted from them (not recorded which). These TCRs come from a man aged 18 to 29 who had mild COVID-19 (a few samples of this study predate the infection). Cell type and time point are not known.

The CDR3 here is CASSFKHGSQYF. CDR3 in DNA: TGTGCCAGCAGTTTCAAACACGGGTCCCAGTACTTC. This sequence joins TRBV7-9 and TRBJ2-5; D not resolved. This CDR3 has 12 amino acids. V was cut by 6 bases and J by 9 bases, with 14 bases left in between. Germline V CDR1 and CDR2: SEHNR, FQNEAQ (reference sequence).

The gene calls are TRBV7-2 and TRBJ1-2; D unresolved. With 1 base removed from V and 4 bases from J, the gap between germline ends came to 7 bases. The CDR3 extends over 13 amino acids. Germline V gene lookup returns CDR1 SGHTA and CDR2 FQGNSA. CDR3 DNA: TGTGCCAGCAGCTTAGGGGTGATCTATGGCTACACCTTC. Its protein is CASSLGVIYGYTF.

The V and J genes are TRBV11-2 and TRBJ2-2; TRBD1 agrees at 9 bases. This CDR3 is 15 amino acids long. Germline V gene sequence: CDR1 SGHAT, CDR2 FQNNGV. J gave up 7 bases and V 6 bases, and 9 bases lay outside the gene matches. In DNA form, the CDR3 reads TGTGCCAGCAGGACCGACAGGGGGGCCGGCGGGGAGCTGTTTTTT. Its translation is CASRTDRGAGGELFF.

A few counts support this clonotype. This sequence joins TRBV9 and TRBJ1-2, with 9 bases matching TRBD1. The CDR3 has 15 amino acids. Unmatched junction bases numbered 5, after V lost 0 bases and J lost 5 bases. The V gene's germline CDR1 is SGDLS and CDR2 YYNGEE. The CDR3 sequence is CASSVGGQGLYGYTF. In DNA, the CDR3 is TGTGCCAGCAGCGTAGGGGGACAGGGATTGTATGGCTACACCTTC. The whole variable domain, filled in from reference TRBV9 and TRBJ1-2, reads DSGVTQTPKHLITATGQRVTLRCSPRSGDLSVYWYQQSLDQGLQFLIQYYNGEERAKGNILERFSAQQFPDLHSELNLSSLELGDSALYFCASSVGGQGLYGYTFGSGTRLTVV.

This chain uses TRBV4-1 with TRBJ2-7, with 7 nucleotides matching TRBD1. Per the germline V gene, CDR1 is MGHRA and CDR2 is YSYEKL. The CDR3 is 15 residues long. J was trimmed by 2 bases and V by 2 bases; bases with no gene match: 6. CDR3 DNA sequence: TGCGCCAGCAGCCAAACAGCCGGGACAGCCTACGAGCAGTACGTC. Protein sequence: CASSQTAGTAYEQYV.

This clonotype was seen a handful of times. The gene calls are TRBV4-1 and TRBJ2-7; 9 nucleotides line up with TRBD2. The CDR3 spans 15 residues. CDR1 is MGHRA, CDR2 YSYEKL, per germline. The junction had 7 bases not matched to a gene; V was cut back by 2 bases and J by 5 bases. The CDR3 sequence is CASSQSPGLANEQYV. CDR3 DNA: TGCGCCAGCAGCCAAAGCCCGGGACTAGCCAACGAGCAGTACGTC.

CDR3 region: CASSQDLWTSGGARTDTQYF. CDR3 bases: TGCGCCAGCAGCCAAGATCTTTGGACTAGCGGGGGGGCGCGCACAGATACGCAGTATTTT. V and J are TRBV4-3 and TRBJ2-3, with 15 bases that match TRBD2. With 0 bases clipped from V and 1 base from J, the junction kept 8 bases outside the gene matches. The germline CDR1 and CDR2 sequences are LGHNA and YSLEER. The CDR3 is 20 residues long.

This clonotype has only a few counts. The rearrangement links TRBV7-2 to TRBJ2-1, with 8 bases matching TRBD2. The junction had 6 bases not matched to a gene; V was cut back by 3 bases and J by 5 bases. The CDR3 runs to 15 residues. Germline loops: CDR1 SGHTA, CDR2 FQGNSA. The DNA for the CDR3 is TGTGCCAGCAGCTTTTCGACTAGCGTAAACAATGAGCAGTTCTTC. The encoded protein is CASSFSTSVNNEQFF. Full variable domain (outside the CDR3, taken from reference TRBV7-2 and TRBJ2-1): GAGVSQSPSNKVTEKGKDVELRCDPISGHTALYWYRQSLGQGLEFLIYFQGNSAPDKSGLPSDRFSAERTGGSVSTLTIQRTQQEDSAVYLCASSFSTSVNNEQFFGPGTRLTVL.

This clonotype was counted ten times or more. The rearrangement joins TRBV12-3 or TRBV12-4 to TRBJ2-2; no definite D call. This CDR3 comprises 12 residues. Between the trimmed V and J ends, which lost 8 bases and 6 bases, there was a span of 10 bases. In nucleotides, the CDR3 is TGTGCCAGCGCCCGTAGGGCCGGGGAGCTGTTTTTT. This codes for CASARRAGELFF.

This clonotype has only one observation. This clone may be a read error of a much larger clone one base away. The V and J genes are TRBV7-2 and TRBJ2-7, with 10 bases matching TRBD1. CDR1 and CDR2 from the germline V gene are SGHTA and FQGNSA. The CDR3 loop spans 14 amino acids. The CDR3 DNA reads TGTGCCAGCAGCCCCAGAGGACAGGGGGACGATCAGTACGTC. Amino acids: CASSPRGQGDDQYV.

This clonotype has more than one count but fewer than ten. This chain uses TRBV29-1 with TRBJ1-1; D gene ambiguous. Germline values: CDR1 SQVTM, CDR2 ANQGSEA. The CDR3 covers 11 residues. The ends were cut back, 7 bases at V and 3 bases at J, with 9 bases in the middle. The CDR3 DNA follows: TGCAGCGCGAACAGAGACACTGAAGCTTTCTTT. Protein sequence: CSANRDTEAFF. Full variable domain (outside the CDR3, taken from reference TRBV29-1 and TRBJ1-1): SAVISQKPSRDICQRGTSLTIQCQVDSQVTMMFWYRQQPGQSLTLIATANQGSEATYESGFVIDKFPISRPNLTFSTLTVSNMSPEDSSIYLCSANRDTEAFFGQGTRLTVV.

This clonotype was seen only a few times. This chain links TRBV4-3 with TRBJ2-3, with a weak D call TRBD1 (6 bases). The germline gives CDR1 LGHNA, CDR2 YSLEER. Trimming shortened V by 1 base and J by 6 bases, and 14 bases separated the two germline ends. This CDR3 region has 15 residues. The CDR3 is CASSQGGSGADTQYF. CDR3 coding DNA: TGCGCCAGCAGCCAAGGGGGTTCAGGGGCGGATACGCAGTATTTT.

This clonotype was counted only a few times. CDR3 DNA sequence: TGCGCCAGCAGCCTCTCTGCGGTTGAAGGCGGTGGCTACACCTTC. It translates to CASSLSAVEGGGYTF. The chain employs TRBV4-1 and TRBJ1-2; no clear D gene. Germline V gene sequence: CDR1 MGHRA, CDR2 YSYEKL. The ends were cut back, 4 bases at V and 7 bases at J, with 19 bases in the middle. The CDR3 is made up of 15 amino acids.

This sequence joins TRBV6-4 and TRBJ2-1; 7 bases align to TRBD1. Germline values: CDR1 MRHNA, CDR2 SNTAGT. The CDR3 spans 13 residues. V lost 4 bases and J lost 6; bases outside the gene matches: 3. The CDR3 DNA reads TGTGCCAGCAGTGTGGGGGACAGCAATGAGCAGTTCTTC. This codes for CASSVGDSNEQFF.

This clonotype was observed many times. The chain uses TRBV4-1 and TRBJ2-7; TRBD1 agrees at 9 bases. The V and J ends lost 5 bases and 1 base, in that order; junction bases with no gene match: 3. The CDR3 is made up of 14 amino acids. Germline V gene data show CDR1 as MGHRA and CDR2 as YSYEKL. The CDR3 DNA sequence: TGCGCCAGCAGCTCGGGACAGGGTTCCTACGAGCAGTACTTC. Its protein is CASSSGQGSYEQYF.

This clonotype was detected a few times. J is TRBJ1-1 and V is TRBV5-1; D gene ambiguous. CDR1 and CDR2 from the germline V gene are SGHRS and YFSETQ. Trimming left V 4 bases short and J 0 bases short, with 16 bases between. There are 16 residues in the CDR3. CDR3 DNA: TGCGCCAGCAGCATGGGCTTTGGAGGAGTGAACACTGAAGCTTTCTTT. It yields the protein CASSMGFGGVNTEAFF.

The chain employs TRBV7-9 and TRBJ1-1; 7 nucleotides agree with TRBD1. Germline values: CDR1 SEHNR, CDR2 FQNEAQ (reference sequence). V was pared by 5 bases and J by 3 bases, with 9 bases of the junction left unmatched. The CDR3 length is 15 residues. The CDR3 DNA reads as TGTGCCAGCAGCAATCAACACGACAGGGACACTGAAGCTTTCTTT. Encoded protein: CASSNQHDRDTEAFF.

A few counts support this clonotype. The gene calls are TRBV4-1 and TRBJ2-4; 11 bases agree with TRBD2. Germline V gene lookup returns CDR1 MGHRA and CDR2 YSYEKL. The V segment lost 3 bases and the J segment 5 bases; nucleotides outside the gene matches: 3. This CDR3 is built from 15 residues. The CDR3 loop reads CASSQILAGENIQYF. In nucleotides, the CDR3 is TGCGCCAGCAGCCAGATACTAGCGGGGGAAAACATTCAGTACTTC.

This chain connects TRBV6-4 to TRBJ2-1; maybe TRBD1 (5 bases). Germline values: CDR1 MRHNA, CDR2 SNTAGT. The CDR3 is 19 amino acids. Trimming removed 5 bases from V and 0 bases from J, with 23 bases in between. The CDR3 nucleotides are TGTGCCAGCAGTACCCTGGGTACAGGAGCTCACCTCTCCTACAATGAGCAGTTCTTC. It is translated as CASSTLGTGAHLSYNEQFF.

This clonotype was picked up many times. The V call is TRBV15, the J call TRBJ1-5; the D is unclear. The CDR3 runs 12 residues. V lost 3 bases and J lost 3, with 3 bases in between. Germline CDR1 is LNHNV and CDR2 is YYDKDF (reference sequence). CDR3 bases: TGTGCCACCAGCAGTCCCAATCAGCCCCAGCATTTT. Residues: CATSSPNQPQHF.

This clonotype occurred a few times. Here the CDR3 reads CASSVGLTSTDTQYF. CDR3 coding DNA: TGTGCCAGCAGCGTGGGACTAACCAGCACAGATACGCAGTATTTT. The J gene is TRBJ2-3, the V gene TRBV11-1; 7 nucleotides match TRBD2. The CDR3 is 15 amino acids. Germline CDR1 is SGHAT and CDR2 is FQDESV (reference sequence). Trimming took 5 bases from V and 0 from J; bases not matched to a gene: 5. The full variable domain, in which reference TRBV11-1 and TRBJ2-3 provide the parts outside the CDR3, is EAEVAQSPRYKITEKSQAVAFWCDPISGHATLYWYRQILGQGPELLVQFQDESVVDDSQLPKDRFSAERLKGVDSTLKIQPAELGDSAMYLCASSVGLTSTDTQYFGPGTRLTVL.

This clonotype was detected ten times or more. V and J are TRBV10-3 and TRBJ2-6; 11 bases match TRBD1. The CDR3 sequence is 16 residues long. CDR1 is ENHRY and CDR2 is SYGVKD in the germline V gene. V shed 6 bases and J 1 base; nucleotides not matched to a gene: 2. The CDR3 loop is CAISGTGGSGANVLTF. In DNA form, the CDR3 reads TGTGCCATCAGCGGGACAGGGGGATCTGGGGCCAACGTCCTGACTTTC.

V usage is TRBV19 and J usage is TRBJ1-2; possibly TRBD1 for D (5 bases). Germline V CDR1 and CDR2: LNHDA, SQIVND (reference sequence). CDR3 length: 12 residues. The V and J ends lost 7 bases and 7 bases respectively, with 13 bases between them. CDR3 loop: CASTPGGSGYTF. CDR3 sequence (DNA): TGTGCCAGTACCCCGGGGGGATCTGGCTACACCTTC.

This clonotype has a handful of counts. The CDR3 DNA follows: TGTGCCAGCAGCGTAGTTGGTAGCGGGGCGGGGGACAATGAGCAGTTCTTC. Amino acids: CASSVVGSGAGDNEQFF. The chain carries TRBV9 and TRBJ2-1; 8 bases are a match to TRBD2. Germline CDR1 reads SGDLS; CDR2 reads YYNGEE. Trimming removed 0 bases from V and 5 bases from J; junction bases left unmatched: 10. This CDR3 has 17 residues.

This clonotype was seen only a few times. The chain joins TRBV12-3 or TRBV12-4 to TRBJ2-5, with D tentatively TRBD2 (7 bases). The CDR3 length is 15 residues. V was trimmed by 4 bases and J by 4 bases, leaving 16 bases between them. The CDR3 region is CASSSAAGAPETQYF. CDR3 bases: TGTGCCAGCAGTTCCGCTGCGGGGGCCCCAGAGACCCAGTACTTC.

This clonotype was seen only a few times. The chain employs TRBV5-1 and TRBJ2-2; possibly TRBD1 for D (6 bases). The CDR3 loop spans 16 amino acids. V lost 4 bases and J 0 bases, leaving 13 bases between the germline ends. Germline loops: CDR1 SGHRS, CDR2 YFSETQ. The CDR3 spells CASSPRGTTNTGELFF. The CDR3 DNA sequence: TGCGCCAGCAGCCCGAGGGGGACAACGAACACCGGGGAGCTGTTTTTT. Together with reference TRBV5-1 and TRBJ2-2, the CDR3 gives the full variable domain: KAGVTQTPRYLIKTRGQQVTLSCSPISGHRSVSWYQQTPGQGLQFLFEYFSETQRNKGNFPGRFSGRQFSNSRSEMNVSTLELGDSALYLCASSPRGTTNTGELFFGEGSRLTVL.

The chain uses TRBV7-2 and TRBJ2-3; no reliable D call. The CDR3 totals 15 residues. CDR1 is SGHTA, CDR2 FQGNSA, per germline. Trimming removed 0 bases from V and 1 base from J, with 8 bases in between. The CDR3 coding sequence is TGTGCCAGCAGCTTAGCGGCCGTCCGCACAGATACGCAGTATTTT. It is translated as CASSLAAVRTDTQYF.

The V and J genes are TRBV7-3 and TRBJ1-2; D unresolved. Germline-derived CDR1 and CDR2 are SGHTA and FQGTGA. The CDR3 runs to 13 residues. The V end was cut by 1 base, the J end by 6 bases, with 9 bases between. CDR3 nucleotide sequence: TGTGCCAGCAGCTTAAGTGGAGCGGATGGCTACACCTTC. This codes for CASSLSGADGYTF.